Listed below are T cell receptor beta chains from one sample, sequenced in a study of human T cells and chemical hapten exposure. TCRdb called the RACE reads again in MiXCR, with one record for every CDR3 protein. The table lists roughly 74,000 distinct CDR3 sequences, around a third of them singletons. The material sequenced was whole blood, taken in connection with sensitization to the hapten diphenylcyclopropenone (DPC). The receptors originated from a man aged 35 to 55 with alopecia areata. Some clones in this sample may be carry-over from other donors' samples. CDR3s include the opening cysteine and the closing phenylalanine or tryptophan. The order of the fields is D gene, clone size, V gene, J gene, CDR3 DNA, CDR3 protein. The D gene is left open where the match is weak. The listing skips clone size in some rows; elsewhere it reads once, few, many or a size class.

D: TRBD2
size: few
V: TRBV27
J: TRBJ2-3
DNA: TGTGCCAGCAGTTTAGGGCTAGCGGGAAGCACAGATACGCAGTATTTT
CDR3: CASSLGLAGSTDTQYF

D: TRBD2
size: -
V: TRBV12-3/TRBV12-4
J: TRBJ2-3
DNA: TGTGCCAGCAGGTTAAGCGGGGGAGAGGAGAATACGCAGTATTTT
CDR3: CASRLSGGEENTQYF

D: -
size: few
V: TRBV10-3
J: TRBJ2-5
DNA: TGTGCCATCAGCAACCCACACGGGCAGCAAGAGACCCAGTACTTC
CDR3: CAISNPHGQQETQYF

D: TRBD1
size: few
V: TRBV7-3
J: TRBJ2-1
DNA: TGTGCCAGCAGTTCCCTGACAGGGCATGAGCAGTTCTTC
CDR3: CASSSLTGHEQFF

D: -
size: -
V: TRBV5-5
J: TRBJ2-7
DNA: TGTGCCAGCAGCTCCGGACGTCGAGGGGGCGAGCAGTACTTC
CDR3: CASSSGRRGGEQYF

D: -
size: -
V: TRBV25-1
J: TRBJ2-2
DNA: TGTGCCAGCAGTGATCCGGACAGAGAGGCCGGGGAGCTGTTTTTT
CDR3: CASSDPDREAGELFF

D: -
size: -
V: TRBV20-1
J: TRBJ1-5
DNA: TGCAGTGCTAGAGATCGGGGAGGCCCCAATCAGCCCCAGCATTTT
CDR3: CSARDRGGPNQPQHF

D: -
size: few
V: TRBV6-2/TRBV6-3
J: TRBJ2-3
DNA: TGTGCCAGCAGTCCGTCAGAGTCAGATACGCAGTATTTT
CDR3: CASSPSESDTQYF

D: -
size: -
V: TRBV28
J: TRBJ2-2
DNA: TGTGCCAGCAGCCTGTCCGGGAGCTCCGGGGAGCTGTTTTTT
CDR3: CASSLSGSSGELFF

D: -
size: -
V: TRBV20-1
J: TRBJ2-3
DNA: TGCAGTGCCAAAAAGGAGCTGTACGATACGCAGTATTTT
CDR3: CSAKKELYDTQYF